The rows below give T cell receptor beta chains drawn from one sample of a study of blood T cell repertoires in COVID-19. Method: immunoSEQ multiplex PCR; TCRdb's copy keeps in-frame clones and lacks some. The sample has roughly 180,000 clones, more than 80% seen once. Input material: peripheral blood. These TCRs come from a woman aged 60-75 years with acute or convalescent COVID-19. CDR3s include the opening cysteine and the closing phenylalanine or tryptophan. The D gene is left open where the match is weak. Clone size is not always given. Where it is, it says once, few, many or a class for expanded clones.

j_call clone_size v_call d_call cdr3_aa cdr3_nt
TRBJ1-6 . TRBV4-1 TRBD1 CASSRVGTANSPLHF TGCGCCAGCAGCAGAGTAGGGACAGCTAATTCACCCCTCCACTTT
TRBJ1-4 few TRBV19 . CASSTGLPNEKLFF TGTGCCAGTAGTACGGGACTGCCTAATGAAAAACTGTTTTTT
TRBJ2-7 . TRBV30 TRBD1 CAWKGDRGYEQYF TGTGCCTGGAAGGGGGACAGGGGCTACGAGCAGTACTTC
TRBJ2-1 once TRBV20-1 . CSATLLAEQFF TGCAGTGCTACTTTACTAGCTGAGCAGTTCTTC
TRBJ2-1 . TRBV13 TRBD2 CASSLPGLAGEGEQFF TGTGCCAGCAGCTTACCCGGACTAGCGGGAGAGGGAGAGCAGTTCTTC
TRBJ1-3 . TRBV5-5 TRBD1 CASSLYMYRQGNSGNTIYF TGTGCCAGCAGCTTGTACATGTACCGACAGGGAAACTCTGGAAACACCATATATTTT
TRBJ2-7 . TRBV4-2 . CASSQEAVQTSSSYEQYF TGTGCCAGCAGCCAAGAAGCCGTCCAGACTAGTAGTTCGTACGAGCAGTACTTC
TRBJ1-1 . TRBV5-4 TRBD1 CASRRGQENTEAFF TGTGCCAGCAGAAGGGGACAGGAGAACACTGAAGCTTTCTTT
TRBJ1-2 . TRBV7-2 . CASSFQDSIVFSDDYGYTF TGTGCCAGCAGCTTCCAGGACAGTATAGTCTTTTCGGACGACTATGGCTACACCTTC
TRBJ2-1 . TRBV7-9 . CASSLRVERAGPKDNEQFF TGTGCCAGCAGCTTAAGAGTGGAGAGGGCAGGCCCTAAGGACAATGAGCAGTTCTTC
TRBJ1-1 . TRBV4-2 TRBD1 CASSQEGQGVAEAFF TGTGCCAGCAGCCAAGAGGGACAGGGGGTCGCTGAAGCTTTCTTT
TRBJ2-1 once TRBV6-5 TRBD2 CASRTSGSQEQFF TGTGCCAGCAGGACTAGCGGGAGCCAGGAGCAGTTCTTC
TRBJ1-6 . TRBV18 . CASSPVKNGSPLHF TGTGCCAGCTCACCGGTAAAGAACGGTTCACCCCTCCACTTT
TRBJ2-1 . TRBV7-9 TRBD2 CASSLGTSGPPYNEQFF TGTGCCAGCAGCTTGGGGACTAGCGGACCTCCTTACAATGAGCAGTTCTTC
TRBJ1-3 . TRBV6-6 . CASSYPGPAPGNTIYF TGTGCCAGCAGTTACCCAGGCCCAGCCCCGGGAAACACCATATATTTT
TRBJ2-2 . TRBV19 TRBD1 CASSPSTGWSGELFF TGTGCCAGTAGTCCTTCGACAGGGTGGTCCGGGGAGCTGTTTTTT
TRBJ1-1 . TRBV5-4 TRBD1 CASSLVGRGPEAFF TGTGCCAGCAGCTTGGTCGGCAGGGGGCCTGAAGCTTTCTTT
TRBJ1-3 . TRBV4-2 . CASSPQTGYSGNTIYF TGTGCCAGCAGCCCTCAAACAGGCTACTCTGGAAACACCATATATTTT